This T cell receptor beta chain was recovered during a study of cytomegalovirus exposure and HLA in healthy donors. Study observations and caveats: Listed as cytomegalovirus-associated were 150 to 200 TCR beta chains.

PCR involved 60 Vbeta and 13 Jbeta primers. Some clones are missing from TCRdb's copy, which holds only in-frame ones; the method was immunoSEQ multiplex PCR. The sample includes 100,000 to 150,000 clones. As for this clone: Its specificity is unknown.

The material sequenced was PBMCs. The receptor was derived from a middle-aged woman in good health and CMV-seropositive.

CDR3 sequence: CASSLGSAGEKLFF. In nucleotides, the CDR3 is TGTGCCAGCAGTTTAGGGTCGGCAGGTGAAAAACTGTTTTTT. The chain joins TRBV28 to TRBJ1-4; D ambiguous. This CDR3 comprises 14 residues. Germline assignment: CDR1 MDHEN and CDR2 SYDVKM. V gave up 2 bases and J gave up 7 bases, with 11 bases separating them.